The entry that follows covers one T cell receptor (beta chain) sequence. Original data processing: Amplification from reference gene primers served as the basis for estimated nucleated cell counts. Profiling relied on immunoSEQ multiplex PCR, and the TCRdb table lists in-frame clones only, not all of them. The V and J calls and clone size were taken over from that table, and D and trimming were inferred from the DNA. This sample has 250,000 or so clones, with over 75% found just once. The age range of participants was roughly 18 to 90 years, with residence in about 25 US areas. Categorization into cohorts depended on clinical history that participants reported. Germline assignment: CDR1 MNHEY and CDR2 SMNVEV (reference sequence). V shed 3 bases and J shed 5 bases, with 11 bases lying between them. The CDR3 runs to 14 residues. The data were obtained in a study of blood T cell repertoires in COVID-19. The wider study: PBMCs, B-cell-depleted T cells, or T cells were the source of the cDNA or gDNA that made up the material.

The sequence was collected from a middle-aged man who had recovered from COVID-19. Sequencing was performed on PBMCs or T cells enriched from blood (not recorded which). The chain joins TRBV27 to TRBJ1-5; D possibly corresponds to TRBD1 (5 bases). CDR3 nucleotides: TGTGCCAGCAGTTTGGGGCGGGGGGATCAGCCCCAGCATTTT. Its translation: CASSLGRGDQPQHF.